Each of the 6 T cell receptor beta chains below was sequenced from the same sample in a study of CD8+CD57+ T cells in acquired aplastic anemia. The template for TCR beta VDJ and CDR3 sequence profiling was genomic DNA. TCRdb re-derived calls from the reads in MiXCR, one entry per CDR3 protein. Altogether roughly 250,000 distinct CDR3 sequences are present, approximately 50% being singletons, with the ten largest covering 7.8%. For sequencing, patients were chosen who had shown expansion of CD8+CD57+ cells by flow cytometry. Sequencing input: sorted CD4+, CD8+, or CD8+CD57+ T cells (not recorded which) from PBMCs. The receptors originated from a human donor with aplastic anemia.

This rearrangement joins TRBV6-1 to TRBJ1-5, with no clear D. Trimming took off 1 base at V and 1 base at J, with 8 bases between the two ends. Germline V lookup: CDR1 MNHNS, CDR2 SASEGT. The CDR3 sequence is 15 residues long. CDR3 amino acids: CASSEVRGSNQPQHF. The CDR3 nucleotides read TGTGCCAGCAGTGAAGTCCGGGGAAGCAATCAGCCCCAGCATTTT.

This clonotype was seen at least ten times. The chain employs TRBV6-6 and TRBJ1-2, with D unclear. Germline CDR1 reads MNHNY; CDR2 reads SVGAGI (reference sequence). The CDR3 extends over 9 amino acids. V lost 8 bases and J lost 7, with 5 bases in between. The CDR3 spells CASAPGYTF. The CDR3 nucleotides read TGTGCCAGCGCCCCTGGCTACACCTTC.

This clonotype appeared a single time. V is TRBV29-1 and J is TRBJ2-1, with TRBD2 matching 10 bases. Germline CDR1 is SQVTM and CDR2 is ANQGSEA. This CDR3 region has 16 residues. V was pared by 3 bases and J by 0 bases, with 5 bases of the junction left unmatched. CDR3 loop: CSVDWGLALSYNEQFF. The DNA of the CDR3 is TGCAGCGTTGATTGGGGACTAGCGCTCTCCTACAATGAGCAGTTCTTC.

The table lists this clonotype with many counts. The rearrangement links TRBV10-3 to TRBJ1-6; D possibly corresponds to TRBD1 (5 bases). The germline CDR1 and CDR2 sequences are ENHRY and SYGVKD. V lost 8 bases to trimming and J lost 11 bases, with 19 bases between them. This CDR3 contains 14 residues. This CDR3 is CAIGRDPFSPPLHF. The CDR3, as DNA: TGTGCCATCGGGAGGGACCCATTCTCTCCACCCCTCCACTTT.

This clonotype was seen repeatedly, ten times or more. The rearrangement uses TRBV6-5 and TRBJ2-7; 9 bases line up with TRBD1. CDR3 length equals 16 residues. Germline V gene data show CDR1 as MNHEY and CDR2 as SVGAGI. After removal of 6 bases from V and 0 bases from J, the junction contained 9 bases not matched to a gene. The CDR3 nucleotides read TGTGCCAGCAGACCGGGACAGGGACGAAGCTCCTACGAGCAGTACTTC. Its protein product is CASRPGQGRSSYEQYF.

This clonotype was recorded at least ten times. The CDR3, as DNA: TGTGCCAGCAGCTACGGGACAGGCGAACCATATAATTCACCCCTCCACTTT. Protein product: CASSYGTGEPYNSPLHF. The chain links TRBV5-6 to TRBJ1-6, with TRBD1 matching 8 bases. The CDR3 length is 17 residues. J gave up 4 bases and V 3 bases, and 9 bases lay outside the gene matches. The germline CDR1 and CDR2 sequences are SGHDT and YYEEEE.